This TCR beta chain was captured by sequencing in a study of blood T cell repertoires in COVID-19. Across the study: PBMCs, B-cell-depleted T cells, or T cells were the source of the cDNA or gDNA that made up the material.

The protocol was immunoSEQ multiplex PCR, while the TCRdb copy is restricted to in-frame clones and leaves out a portion. The sample yields about 200,000 clones, approximately 90% seen once. V lost 4 bases, J lost 15 bases, and 23 bases lay in between. The CDR3 has 14 amino acids. Germline values: CDR1 SGHRS, CDR2 YFSETQ. The source of this sequence is a man aged 50 to 59 with acute or convalescent COVID-19. The rearrangement joins TRBV5-1 to TRBJ2-1, with D possibly being TRBD2 (5 bases). The sequencing sample was made of peripheral blood. This chain's CDR3 is CASSRGGQNDQAFF. In nucleotides, the CDR3 is TGCGCCAGCAGCCGGGGTGGCCAGAACGACCAGGCGTTCTTC.